These 24 T cell receptor beta chains came from one sample sequenced in a study of blood T cell repertoires in COVID-19. The table came from immunoSEQ multiplex PCR; TCRdb's copy has only in-frame clones and leaves some out. The data show 350,000 to 550,000 clones, over 75% seen once. Sequencing was performed on PBMCs or T cells enriched from blood (not recorded which). All receptors derive from a man aged 25 to 45 who had recovered from COVID-19.

The DNA of the CDR3 is TGTGCCAGCAGCTTAGGAAAAGGACAGAGCTACACCTTC. This sequence encodes CASSLGKGQSYTF. V is TRBV7-2 and J is TRBJ1-2, with TRBD1 as a possible D gene (6 bases). V lost 1 base, J lost 9 bases, and 12 bases lay in between. The CDR3 covers 13 residues. The germline gives CDR1 SGHTA, CDR2 FQGNSA.

The chain carries TRBV2 and TRBJ1-1; D is possibly TRBD1 (5 bases). This CDR3 comprises 13 residues. Trimming took off 6 bases at V and 6 bases at J, with 14 bases between the two ends. CDR1 SNHLY and CDR2 FYNNEI come from the germline V gene. CDR3 sequence reads: CASRRGEGSEAFF. In nucleotides, the CDR3 is TGTGCCAGCAGAAGAGGGGAGGGGTCTGAAGCTTTCTTT.

This clone turned up a few times. The chain recombines TRBV6-2 or TRBV6-3 with TRBJ2-7, with TRBD1 matching 12 bases. V dropped 2 bases and J dropped 7; count of bases not matched to a gene: 6. There are 15 residues in the CDR3. CDR1 and CDR2 from the germline V gene are MNHEY and SVGEGT. CDR3 DNA sequence: TGTGCCAGCAGTTACGTCGGGACAGGGGGCCGGGAGCAGTACTTC. Protein sequence: CASSYVGTGGREQYF.

The V gene is TRBV12-3 or TRBV12-4, the J gene TRBJ1-1; maybe TRBD1 (5 bases). The CDR3 covers 13 residues. The ends were cut back, 5 bases at V and 4 bases at J, with 11 bases in the middle. The CDR3 nucleotides read TGTGCCAGCAGTCTCAGGGTCGGCACTGAAGCTTTCTTT. This translates into CASSLRVGTEAFF.

This clone was picked up one time. The chain joins TRBV2 to TRBJ1-3, with D unclear. V was shortened by 9 bases and J by 0 bases, with 9 bases between the two germline ends. CDR3 length equals 13 residues. Germline V gene data show CDR1 as SNHLY and CDR2 as FYNNEI. Here the CDR3 DNA reads TGTGCCAGTCAATCGAGCTCTGGAAACACCATATATTTT. Its translation: CASQSSSGNTIYF.

This rearrangement joins TRBV28 to TRBJ1-5, with D possibly matching TRBD1 (6 bases). The V end lost 5 bases, the J end lost 3 bases, and 20 bases lay between the germline ends. The CDR3 is 17 amino acids. Germline lookup yields CDR1 MDHEN and CDR2 SYDVKM. Written as DNA, the CDR3 is TGTGCCAGCAGTCCTCTACACCGCCGGGACATCAATCAGCCCCAGCATTTT. Residues: CASSPLHRRDINQPQHF. Variable domain in full (rest from reference TRBV28 and TRBJ1-5): DVKVTQSSRYLVKRTGEKVFLECVQDMDHENMFWYRQDPGLGLRLIYFSYDVKMKEKGDIPEGYSVSREKKERFSLILESASTNQTSMYLCASSPLHRRDINQPQHFGDGTRLSIL.

The V call is TRBV3-1 (or the pseudogene TRBV3-2), the J call TRBJ2-7; TRBD2 might be the D (7 bases). The ends were cut back, 3 bases at V and 2 bases at J, with 11 bases in the middle. Germline CDR1 reads LGHDT; CDR2 reads YNNKEL (reference sequence). This CDR3 spans 14 amino acids. The CDR3 nucleotides read TGTGCCAGCAGCCATGGGGGGGCGGCCTACGAGCAGTACTTC. It translates to CASSHGGAAYEQYF.

Only one count was recorded for this clone. V is TRBV18 and J is TRBJ2-5; D remains unclear. V was cut by 0 bases and J by 4 bases, with 9 bases left in between. The germline gives CDR1 KGHSH, CDR2 LQKENI. The length of the CDR3 is 14 residues. This CDR3 reads CASSPPSARETQYF. Written as DNA, the CDR3 is TGTGCCAGCTCACCACCTTCTGCGCGAGAGACCCAGTACTTC.

This chain connects TRBV12-3 or TRBV12-4 to TRBJ1-5, with 8 bases fitting TRBD1. With 3 bases clipped from V and 7 bases from J, the junction kept 2 bases outside the gene matches. There are 13 residues in the CDR3. Here the CDR3 DNA reads TGTGCCAGCAGTTTGACAGGGGCCCAGCCCCAGCATTTT. Translating gives CASSLTGAQPQHF.

V usage is TRBV5-1 and J usage is TRBJ2-7; no firm D call. V lost 2 bases and J lost 0, with 9 bases in between. This CDR3 has 14 residues. Looked up from germline, CDR1 is SGHRS and CDR2 is YFSETQ. DNA for the CDR3: TGCGCCAGCAGCTTTTCCAGATTCTCCTACGAGCAGTACTTC. This gives the protein CASSFSRFSYEQYF.

The chain uses TRBV11-2 and TRBJ1-1; 7 nucleotides match TRBD1. Germline V gene lookup returns CDR1 SGHAT and CDR2 FQNNGV. The CDR3 is made up of 14 amino acids. With 6 bases clipped from V and 0 bases from J, the junction kept 4 bases outside the gene matches. CDR3 coding DNA: TGTGCCAGCAGAACAGGGGACATGAACACTGAAGCTTTCTTT. It codes for CASRTGDMNTEAFF.

V usage is TRBV7-9 and J usage is TRBJ1-2; D might be TRBD1 (5 bases). Germline V CDR1 and CDR2: SEHNR, FQNEAQ (reference sequence). The CDR3 is 13 amino acids. The V end was cut by 0 bases, the J end by 3 bases, with 5 bases between. The CDR3: CASSLAGDYGYTF. DNA of the CDR3: TGTGCCAGCAGCTTAGCAGGGGACTATGGCTACACCTTC.

V usage is TRBV18 and J usage is TRBJ2-2; D gene ambiguous. The V gene lost 1 base and the J gene lost 6 bases, with 12 bases spanning the gap. The length of the CDR3 is 15 residues. Germline V gene data show CDR1 as KGHSH and CDR2 as LQKENI. The CDR3 loop is CASSPRVTGAGELFF. The CDR3 bases are TGTGCCAGCTCACCACGAGTTACCGGAGCCGGGGAGCTGTTTTTT.

The chain joins TRBV3-1 (or the pseudogene TRBV3-2) to TRBJ1-4; D remains ambiguous. CDR3 length: 12 residues. V was shortened by 0 bases and J by 7 bases, with 3 bases between the two germline ends. Germline CDR1 LGHDT, CDR2 YNNKEL (reference sequence). CDR3 region: CASSQDLEKLFF. DNA of the CDR3: TGTGCCAGCAGCCAAGATCTTGAAAAACTGTTTTTT.

This chain links TRBV4-2 with TRBJ2-7; possible D gene TRBD2, 6 bases. CDR3 length equals 16 residues. Germline V gene lookup returns CDR1 LGHNA and CDR2 YNFKEQ. Between the trimmed V and J ends, which lost 2 bases and 0 bases, there was a span of 14 bases. CDR3 region: CASSQSSSDNSYEQYF. CDR3 DNA sequence: TGTGCCAGCAGCCAAAGTTCTAGCGACAACTCCTACGAGCAGTACTTC.

This rearrangement joins TRBV7-9 to TRBJ1-3; maybe TRBD1 (5 bases). CDR1 and CDR2 (germline): SEHNR, FQNEAQ (reference sequence). V dropped 5 bases and J dropped 6 bases, with 17 bases sitting between them. The CDR3 spans 15 residues. CDR3: CASSPWDQGINTIYF. For the CDR3, the DNA is TGTGCCAGCAGCCCATGGGATCAGGGCATAAACACCATATATTTT.

The rearrangement joins TRBV7-9 to TRBJ1-2; D not certain. CDR1 is SEHNR, CDR2 FQNEAQ, per germline (reference sequence). V shed 1 base and J shed 8 bases, with 11 bases lying between them. The CDR3 is 13 residues long. Written as DNA, the CDR3 is TGTGCCAGCAGCTTAGGACTAAAAGGGGGCTACACCTTC. It specifies CASSLGLKGGYTF. The whole variable domain, remainder taken from reference TRBV7-9 and TRBJ1-2, is DTGVSQNPRHKITKRGQNVTFRCDPISEHNRLYWYRQTLGQGPEFLTYFQNEAQLEKSRLLSDRFSAERPKGSFSTLEIQRTEQGDSAMYLCASSLGLKGGYTFGSGTRLTVV.

V and J are TRBV3-1 (or the pseudogene TRBV3-2) and TRBJ1-6, with D maybe TRBD1 (5 bases). Germline V gene sequence: CDR1 LGHDT, CDR2 YNNKEL (reference sequence). The CDR3 is 14 amino acids. Trimming removed 4 bases from V and 6 bases from J, with 10 bases in between. In DNA form, the CDR3 reads TGTGCCAGCAGCCGAAGGCAGGGTAATTCACCCCTCCACTTT. It specifies CASSRRQGNSPLHF.

The chain uses TRBV28 and TRBJ2-7, with TRBD2 identical over 11 bases. This CDR3 is built from 14 residues. Per germline, CDR1 MDHEN and CDR2 SYDVKM. With V trimmed by 8 bases and J by 3 bases, 6 bases remained unmatched. CDR3 region: CASLRLAGGYEQYF. Written as DNA, the CDR3 is TGTGCCAGCCTTCGGCTAGCGGGAGGCTACGAGCAGTACTTC.

Many counts were recorded for this clone. The CDR3 sequence is CASSLARGANTGELFF. Written as DNA, the CDR3 is TGTGCCAGCAGCTTGGCCAGGGGGGCGAACACCGGGGAGCTGTTTTTT. V gene TRBV7-3 combines with J gene TRBJ2-2; TRBD1 is a possible D gene (7 bases). The germline V gene encodes CDR1 SGHTA and CDR2 FQGTGA. Trimming stripped 3 bases from V and 0 bases from J, with 11 bases between. There are 16 residues in the CDR3. The full variable domain, rest sourced from reference TRBV7-3 and TRBJ2-2, is GAGVSQTPSNKVTEKGKYVELRCDPISGHTALYWYRQSLGQGPEFLIYFQGTGAADDSGLPNDRFFAVRPEGSVSTLKIQRTERGDSAVYLCASSLARGANTGELFFGEGSRLTVL.

The J gene is TRBJ2-3, the V gene TRBV29-1, with 7 bases fitting TRBD1. V shed 5 bases, J shed 2 bases, and the junction held 7 bases outside the gene matches. The CDR3 runs to 14 residues. The germline gives CDR1 SQVTM, CDR2 ANQGSEA. The CDR3 DNA reads as TGCAGCGTTCACTCAGGGGGAGTCACAGATACGCAGTATTTT. Translating gives CSVHSGGVTDTQYF.

The chain combines TRBV11-2 with TRBJ2-5; D is possibly TRBD2 (6 bases). Trimming pared 5 bases from V and 0 bases from J, leaving 10 bases between. Germline CDR1 is SGHAT and CDR2 is FQNNGV. The CDR3 totals 14 residues. The CDR3 region has the DNA TGTGCCAGCAGCCGCTGGACTAACCAAGAGACCCAGTACTTC. Its translation: CASSRWTNQETQYF. The entire variable domain, with the rest obtained from reference TRBV11-2 and TRBJ2-5, is as follows: EAGVAQSPRYKIIEKRQSVAFWCNPISGHATLYWYQQILGQGPKLLIQFQNNGVVDDSQLPKDRFSAERLKGVDSTLKIQPAKLEDSAVYLCASSRWTNQETQYFGPGTRLLVL.

J is TRBJ2-6 and V is TRBV27, with D uncertain. The germline gives CDR1 MNHEY, CDR2 SMNVEV (reference sequence). The CDR3 runs to 16 residues. Trimming stripped 3 bases from V and 9 bases from J, with 18 bases between. The CDR3 loop reads CASSFKPTMAYNVLTF. CDR3 nucleotides: TGTGCCAGCAGTTTCAAACCGACAATGGCTTACAACGTCCTGACTTTC.

The chain uses TRBV19 and TRBJ2-2, with D perhaps TRBD2 (5 bases). V dropped 6 bases and J dropped 1 base, with 9 bases sitting between them. CDR1 and CDR2 from the germline V gene are LNHDA and SQIVND (reference sequence). The CDR3 is 14 amino acids. CDR3 sequence reads: CASRRLLNTGELFF. The CDR3, as DNA: TGTGCCAGTAGAAGACTATTGAACACCGGGGAGCTGTTTTTT.